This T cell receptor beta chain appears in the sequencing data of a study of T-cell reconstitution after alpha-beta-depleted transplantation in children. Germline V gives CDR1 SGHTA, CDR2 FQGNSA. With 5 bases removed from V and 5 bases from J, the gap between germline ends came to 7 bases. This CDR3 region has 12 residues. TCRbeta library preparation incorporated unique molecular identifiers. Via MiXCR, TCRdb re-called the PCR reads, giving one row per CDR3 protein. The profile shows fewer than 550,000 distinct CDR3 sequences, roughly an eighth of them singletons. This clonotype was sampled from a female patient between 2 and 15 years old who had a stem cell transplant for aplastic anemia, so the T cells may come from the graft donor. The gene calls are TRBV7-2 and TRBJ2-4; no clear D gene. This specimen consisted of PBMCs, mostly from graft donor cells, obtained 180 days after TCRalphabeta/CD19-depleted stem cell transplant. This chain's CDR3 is CASSIIENIQYF. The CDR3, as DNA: TGTGCCAGCAGCATCATCGAAAACATTCAGTACTTC. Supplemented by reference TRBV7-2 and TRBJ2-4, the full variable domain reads GAGVSQSPSNKVTEKGKDVELRCDPISGHTALYWYRQSLGQGLEFLIYFQGNSAPDKSGLPSDRFSAERTGGSVSTLTIQRTQQEDSAVYLCASSIIENIQYFGAGTRLSVL.